Shown below are 20 T cell receptor beta chains from a single sample sequenced in a study of identical twins (dated by TCRdb to between 2015 and 2016). The protocol used for the library was 5' RACE. Sequencing took place on an Illumina HiSeq 2000. TCRdb trimmed the raw reads at Q25, called clones with MiXCR and kept productive beta chains. Rows with a matching CDR3 protein are joined into one entry that keeps the most common DNA and genes. The sample contains under 350,000 distinct CDR3 sequences, roughly 10% of them found a single time. Of the sample, approximately 6.5% is held by the ten largest clones. This sample also appeared in a second study, on yellow fever vaccine responses in identical twins.

The sample comprised CD8+ T cells sorted from blood. These receptors all stem from a woman aged 18 to 35 in good health.

This clonotype occurred many times. The genes are TRBV20-1 and TRBJ1-1, with D maybe TRBD1 (5 bases). This CDR3 contains 13 residues. The V gene lost 0 bases and the J gene lost 1 base, with 6 bases spanning the gap. Per the germline V gene, CDR1 is DFQATT and CDR2 is SNEGSKA (reference sequence). The CDR3 DNA reads TGCAGTGCTAGAGACAGGGAGAACACTGAAGCTTTCTTT. As protein: CSARDRENTEAFF.

The table lists this clonotype with many counts. This chain joins TRBV20-1 and TRBJ1-2; D might be TRBD1 (5 bases). In germline, CDR1 is DFQATT, CDR2 SNEGSKA (reference sequence). V shed 3 bases and J shed 3 bases, with 11 bases lying between them. The CDR3 is made up of 13 amino acids. The CDR3 loop is CSARGGVYYGYTF. In nucleotides, the CDR3 is TGCAGTGCTAGGGGGGGGGTCTACTATGGCTACACCTTC.

This clonotype has only a few counts. The chain is built from TRBV5-1 and TRBJ2-1; TRBD1 might be the D (5 bases). Germline CDR1 SGHRS, CDR2 YFSETQ. With 0 bases removed from V and 5 bases from J, the gap between germline ends came to 21 bases. This CDR3 has 18 residues. The DNA for the CDR3 is TGCGCCAGCAGCTTGGATTCAGGGTTGGCAGGTCTAGACAATGAGCAGTTCTTC. Its protein is CASSLDSGLAGLDNEQFF.

This clonotype was counted at least ten times. The chain combines TRBV9 with TRBJ2-5; 11 bases are a match to TRBD2. Per the germline V gene, CDR1 is SGDLS and CDR2 is YYNGEE. V trimming: 2 bases; J trimming: 4 bases; junction bases outside the gene matches: 4. The CDR3 runs to 15 residues. This CDR3 reads CASSVSGGAGETQYF. The CDR3 DNA is TGTGCCAGCAGCGTTAGCGGGGGGGCCGGAGAGACCCAGTACTTC.

The V call is TRBV12-3 or TRBV12-4, the J call TRBJ1-1; the D is unclear. Between the trimmed V and J ends, which lost 6 bases and 2 bases, there was a span of 7 bases. The CDR3 totals 12 residues. The DNA for the CDR3 is TGTGCCAGCAGCACCTCCAACACTGAAGCTTTCTTT. Amino acid sequence: CASSTSNTEAFF.

In its sample, this clonotype was seen a few times. The chain recombines TRBV27 with TRBJ2-1, with 8 bases fitting TRBD2. The CDR3 sequence is 15 residues long. The V segment lost 5 bases and the J segment 5 bases; nucleotides outside the gene matches: 8. Germline assignment: CDR1 MNHEY and CDR2 SMNVEV (reference sequence). The CDR3 protein is CASSTAGVVHNEQFF. CDR3 DNA sequence: TGTGCCAGCAGTACAGCGGGGGTGGTCCACAATGAGCAGTTCTTC.

This clonotype has at least ten counts. V and J are TRBV6-4 and TRBJ1-1, with D unresolved. V was cut by 6 bases and J by 5 bases, with 16 bases left in between. The CDR3 runs 14 residues. CDR1 is MRHNA and CDR2 is SNTAGT in the germline V gene. The CDR3 region has the DNA TGTGCCAGCAGCGTCACAGCAAGTAGTACTGAAGCTTTCTTT. Translating it yields CASSVTASSTEAFF.

This clonotype was recorded a few times. V is TRBV5-8 and J is TRBJ2-7, with D perhaps matching TRBD1 (6 bases). Germline V lookup: CDR1 SGHTS, CDR2 YDEGEE. V was cut by 4 bases and J by 0 bases, with 14 bases left in between. The CDR3 covers 15 residues. The CDR3 loop reads CASSPTTGSSYEQYF. The CDR3 nucleotides read TGTGCCAGCAGCCCAACGACAGGAAGCTCCTACGAGCAGTACTTC.

This clonotype was observed many times. The chain recombines TRBV7-9 with TRBJ1-5; the D gene is possibly TRBD1 (5 bases). V lost 1 base and J lost 4, with 11 bases in between. This CDR3 spans 15 amino acids. Germline values: CDR1 SEHNR, CDR2 FQNEAQ (reference sequence). CDR3 nucleotides: TGTGCCAGCAGCTTAGATACAGGAAGAAATCAGCCCCAGCATTTT. The encoded protein is CASSLDTGRNQPQHF.

This clonotype was seen repeatedly, ten times or more. The chain carries TRBV29-1 and TRBJ2-7; TRBD2 might be the D (6 bases). CDR3 length equals 11 residues. The V gene lost 7 bases and the J gene lost 5 bases, with 12 bases spanning the gap. In germline, CDR1 is SQVTM, CDR2 ANQGSEA. CDR3: CSAGGGDEQYF. CDR3 bases: TGCAGCGCTGGGGGAGGAGACGAGCAGTACTTC.

The chain uses TRBV7-2 and TRBJ2-5; weak D call: TRBD2 (6 bases). Trimming took off 1 base at V and 4 bases at J, with 10 bases between the two ends. Germline lookup yields CDR1 SGHTA and CDR2 FQGNSA. CDR3 length equals 14 residues. The CDR3 spells CASSLVLGGETQYF. CDR3 bases: TGTGCCAGCAGCTTAGTTCTGGGGGGAGAGACCCAGTACTTC.

The CDR3 region is CASSIAGGLVDNEQFF. The CDR3 nucleotides are TGTGCCAGCAGCATTGCGGGGGGACTAGTTGACAATGAGCAGTTCTTC. The chain employs TRBV7-9 and TRBJ2-1, with TRBD2 matching over 8 bases. The CDR3 has 16 residues. CDR1 SEHNR and CDR2 FQNEAQ come from the germline V gene (reference sequence). The junction had 11 bases not matched to a gene; V was cut back by 5 bases and J by 5 bases. The full variable domain, with the rest looked up from reference TRBV7-9 and TRBJ2-1, is DTGVSQNPRHKITKRGQNVTFRCDPISEHNRLYWYRQTLGQGPEFLTYFQNEAQLEKSRLLSDRFSAERPKGSFSTLEIQRTEQGDSAMYLCASSIAGGLVDNEQFFGPGTRLTVL.

V and J are TRBV10-2 and TRBJ1-1; D might be TRBD1 (6 bases). The V gene's germline CDR1 is WSHSY and CDR2 SAAADI. The germline V and J ends were trimmed by 4 bases and 1 base, with 13 bases remaining between them. CDR3 size: 15 residues. The CDR3 sequence: CASSVRGGGNTEAFF. CDR3 nucleotides: TGCGCCAGCAGTGTAAGGGGGGGTGGGAACACTGAAGCTTTCTTT.

This clonotype showed up just a few times. The rearrangement uses TRBV19 and TRBJ1-1; D uncertain. The CDR3 runs to 15 residues. Germline CDR1 LNHDA, CDR2 SQIVND (reference sequence). V was trimmed by 4 bases and J by 4 bases, leaving 16 bases between them. The CDR3 DNA reads TGTGCCAGTAGTAAATTGCTAGGAGAGCCCACTGAAGCTTTCTTT. Amino acids: CASSKLLGEPTEAFF.

The chain uses TRBV5-8 and TRBJ2-2, with TRBD1 as a possible D gene (6 bases). Germline V gene data show CDR1 as SGHTS and CDR2 as YDEGEE. The CDR3 covers 15 residues. V lost 5 bases and J lost 6, with 17 bases in between. The CDR3 loop reads CASSQGILRPGELFF. The CDR3 coding sequence is TGTGCCAGCAGTCAGGGGATTTTGAGGCCCGGGGAGCTGTTTTTT.

In its sample, this clonotype was seen many times. This chain uses TRBV28 with TRBJ2-7; 15 positions agree with TRBD2. V lost 6 bases to trimming and J lost 2 bases; unmatched junction nucleotides: 5. Germline-derived CDR1 and CDR2 are MDHEN and SYDVKM. There are 16 residues in the CDR3. The CDR3 bases are TGTGCCAGCAGACCAGGACTAGCGGGAGGGCCCTACGAGCAGTACTTC. It translates to CASRPGLAGGPYEQYF.

There are many counts of this clonotype. This chain joins TRBV6-1 and TRBJ2-7; 8 bases map to TRBD1. V shed 5 bases and J 0 bases; nucleotides not matched to a gene: 6. CDR1 is MNHNS and CDR2 is SASEGT in the germline V gene. CDR3 length equals 15 residues. The CDR3 DNA sequence: TGTGCCAGCAGTAAAACAGGGGGGAGCTCCTACGAGCAGTACTTC. Encoded protein: CASSKTGGSSYEQYF.

The chain carries TRBV29-1 and TRBJ2-1, with a tentative D call TRBD2 (5 bases). Between the trimmed V and J ends, which lost 4 bases and 6 bases, there was a span of 10 bases. From germline, CDR1 is SQVTM and CDR2 ANQGSEA. CDR3 length equals 12 residues. Here the CDR3 reads CSVARRGNEQFF. As DNA, the CDR3 is TGCAGCGTTGCCAGACGGGGCAATGAGCAGTTCTTC.

This clonotype was seen at least ten times. The chain couples TRBV10-3 to TRBJ2-7; 9 bases agree with TRBD1. The V and J ends lost 5 bases and 5 bases, in that order; junction bases with no gene match: 4. The CDR3 consists of 13 residues. Germline V CDR1 and CDR2: ENHRY, SYGVKD. The CDR3 DNA sequence: TGTGCCATCAGTTCGGGACAGGGCGACGAGCAGTACTTC. It specifies CAISSGQGDEQYF.

This clonotype was recorded at least ten times. The genes are TRBV28 and TRBJ2-1; D is perhaps TRBD2 (6 bases). The V gene's germline CDR1 is MDHEN and CDR2 SYDVKM. This CDR3 contains 14 residues. V lost 7 bases to trimming and J lost 2 bases, with 12 bases between them. CDR3 in amino acids: CASKVTGAYNEQFF. The CDR3 DNA follows: TGTGCCAGCAAGGTAACGGGGGCCTACAATGAGCAGTTCTTC.